Listed below are T cell receptor beta chains from one sample, sequenced in a study of blood T cells in healthy people across ages. TCRdb called the 5' RACE reads again in MiXCR, with one record for every CDR3 protein. The repertoire holds about 680,000 distinct CDR3 sequences, with more than 40% as singletons. The sample was blood. The receptors were gathered from a woman in her sixties in good health. Both conserved end residues are part of each CDR3. The D gene is left open where the match is weak. Clone sizes are given selectively: once, few, many, or a class where the clone is expanded.

cdr3_length,j_call,d_call,v_call,clone_size,cdr3_nt,cdr3_aa
17,TRBJ2-1,NA,TRBV15,NA,TGTGCCACCAGCAGAGATCTTAGAGAAAGCTCCTACAATGAGCAGTTCTTC,CATSRDLRESSYNEQFF
14,TRBJ2-7,NA,TRBV6-6,few,TGTGCCAGCAGTTACGATCGGGGCCTGGGCGAGCAGTACTTC,CASSYDRGLGEQYF
15,TRBJ2-4,NA,TRBV18,NA,TGTGCCAGCTCACCGGAGGCAGGACGTTCCAACATTCAGTACTTC,CASSPEAGRSNIQYF
17,TRBJ2-3,TRBD2,TRBV27,NA,TGTGCCAGCAGCAAACGTAGCGGGAGGGCGTACACAGATACGCAGTATTTT,CASSKRSGRAYTDTQYF
15,TRBJ2-3,NA,TRBV5-1,NA,TGCGCCAGCAGCGACGCGACAGGAGGAGGAGATACGCAGTATTTT,CASSDATGGGDTQYF
16,TRBJ2-7,NA,TRBV7-2,NA,TGTGCCAGCAGCCCTACGATGGTCCGGGAGCGCGGCGGGCAGTACTTC,CASSPTMVRERGGQYF
17,TRBJ1-6,NA,TRBV27,few,TGTGCCAGCAGTCCCCGCCCGGGACAAACCACCAGTTCACCCCTCCACTTT,CASSPRPGQTTSSPLHF
18,TRBJ2-6,TRBD2,TRBV7-6,few,TGTGCCAGCAGCTTAAAAACTAGCGGGGAGATCGGGGCCAACGTCCTGACTTTC,CASSLKTSGEIGANVLTF
16,TRBJ2-5,TRBD2,TRBV7-3,few,TGTGCCAGCAGCCAAGGGACTACCAATTACCCTGAGACCCAGTACTTC,CASSQGTTNYPETQYF
15,TRBJ1-6,NA,TRBV28,NA,TGTGCCAGCAGTTCCCCTGCGGCGGATAATTCACCCCTCCACTTT,CASSSPAADNSPLHF
13,TRBJ1-4,NA,TRBV15,NA,TGTGCCACCAGCAGAGGTGCGGGAGAAAAACTGTTTTTT,CATSRGAGEKLFF
16,TRBJ2-1,NA,TRBV7-2,NA,TGTGCCAGCAGCTTATCGTGGCGGAAAGGGTACAATGAGCAGTTCTTC,CASSLSWRKGYNEQFF
14,TRBJ1-1,TRBD1,TRBV7-9,NA,TGTGCCACCTTCGTGACAGGGGATAAGACTGAAGCTTTCTTT,CATFVTGDKTEAFF
15,TRBJ2-1,TRBD2,TRBV15,NA,TGTGCCACCAGCAGAGAACGAGCGGGAGATAATGAGCAGTTCTTC,CATSRERAGDNEQFF
17,TRBJ2-1,TRBD2,TRBV6-5,few,TGTGCCAGCAGTTACTCAATCGGGGCTAGCGGTTACAATGAGCAGTTCTTC,CASSYSIGASGYNEQFF
15,TRBJ2-3,NA,TRBV20-1,NA,TGCAGTGCGATACCCCAGGGCACCAAAGCAGATACGCAGTATTTT,CSAIPQGTKADTQYF
12,TRBJ1-2,NA,TRBV9,NA,TGTGCCAGCAGCGCGTTCAGGGTTGGCTACACCTTC,CASSAFRVGYTF
13,TRBJ1-1,TRBD1,TRBV29-1,few,TGCAGCGTTGGACGGGACAGTGGGTCTGAAGCTTTCTTT,CSVGRDSGSEAFF
15,TRBJ2-7,TRBD1,TRBV20-1,few,TGCAGTGCGTATGCACCGGGACAGGGGGTCCACGAGCAGTACTTC,CSAYAPGQGVHEQYF
15,TRBJ2-3,TRBD1,TRBV28,few,TGTGCCAGCAGTTTGCGGGACAGGGACACAGATACGCAGTATTTT,CASSLRDRDTDTQYF
14,TRBJ2-2,NA,TRBV4-1,once,TGCGCCAGCAGCCCCCACAGGGCGCACGGGGAGCTGTTTTTT,CASSPHRAHGELFF
13,TRBJ2-5,NA,TRBV5-1,NA,TGCGCCAGCAGGTTGGGGTCGCAAGAGACCCAGTACTTC,CASRLGSQETQYF
14,TRBJ1-1,NA,TRBV3-1,few,TGTGCCAGCAGCCAAGGGGACCCCCGGGGTGAAGCTTTCTTT,CASSQGDPRGEAFF
15,TRBJ2-7,TRBD2,TRBV6-1,NA,TGTGCCAGCAGTGGAGGGACTAGCGGATCCTACGAGCAGTACTTC,CASSGGTSGSYEQYF
13,TRBJ2-1,NA,TRBV7-9,NA,TGTGCCAGCAGCTTCCCCCCTTCCAATGAGCAGTTCTTC,CASSFPPSNEQFF
12,TRBJ2-1,NA,TRBV6-5,few,TGTGCCAGCAGTCCAGCTTACAATGAGCAGTTCTTC,CASSPAYNEQFF
14,TRBJ2-1,NA,TRBV20-1,NA,TGCAGTGTTATCCCTCCCGGGAGCAACAATGAGCAGTTCTTC,CSVIPPGSNNEQFF
15,TRBJ2-6,NA,TRBV7-9,NA,TGTGCCAGCAGGGGAGAGATCTCTGGGGCCAACGTCCTGACTTTC,CASRGEISGANVLTF
13,TRBJ2-1,NA,TRBV2,NA,TGTGCCAGCAGTGGGACTCCACAGGCTGAGCAGTTCTTC,CASSGTPQAEQFF
14,TRBJ2-6,NA,TRBV20-1,NA,TGCAGTGCGGGGGCGACCTCTGGGGCCAACGTCCTGACTTTC,CSAGATSGANVLTF
16,TRBJ1-2,NA,TRBV3-1,NA,TGTGCCAGCAGCCAGAGGGGGGGCAACTATCGTTATGGCTACACCTTC,CASSQRGGNYRYGYTF
11,TRBJ2-1,NA,TRBV24-1,NA,TGTGCCACCAGTGACCCCACAGAGCAGTTCTTC,CATSDPTEQFF
13,TRBJ2-5,NA,TRBV18,NA,TGTGCCAGCTCACGCGCGGTACAAGAGACCCAGTACTTC,CASSRAVQETQYF
19,TRBJ2-1,TRBD2,TRBV12-3/TRBV12-4,NA,TGTGCCAGCAGTCTAATAACCCGATTCGGACGAGCGGGAGGAGATGAGCAGTTCTTC,CASSLITRFGRAGGDEQFF
13,TRBJ1-5,NA,TRBV2,NA,TGTGCCAGCAGTGGGGGGGGGCGTCAGCCCCAGCATTTT,CASSGGGRQPQHF
16,TRBJ2-7,TRBD2,TRBV28,NA,TGTGCCAGCAGCCAGAGGCCGGGACTAGCGGGAGGCGAGCAGTACTTC,CASSQRPGLAGGEQYF
16,TRBJ2-1,TRBD1,TRBV6-1,NA,TGTGCCAGCAGTGAAGTAGGGACAGAATTCTTCTCTCAGCAGTTCTTC,CASSEVGTEFFSQQFF
16,TRBJ2-3,TRBD2,TRBV7-2,NA,TGTGCCAGCAGCTTAGCGCGGCTAGCGGGATCAGATACGCAGTATTTT,CASSLARLAGSDTQYF
12,TRBJ1-2,NA,TRBV7-2,NA,TGTGCCAGCAACGACAGATACTATGGCTACACCTTC,CASNDRYYGYTF
12,TRBJ2-5,NA,TRBV30,NA,TGTGCCTGGAGTGAAAGGGAAGAGACCCAGTACTTC,CAWSEREETQYF
17,TRBJ1-2,TRBD1,TRBV20-1,NA,TGCAGTGCTAGAGATCGAGGGCAGGGGGTGCCTAACTATGGCTACACCTTC,CSARDRGQGVPNYGYTF
13,TRBJ2-7,TRBD1,TRBV5-1,NA,TGCGCCAGCAGCTTCCGGGACAGGGACGAGCAGTACTTC,CASSFRDRDEQYF
14,TRBJ2-5,TRBD2,TRBV28,NA,TGTGCTATCCGAAGGGCGGGGACTAAAGAGACCCAGTACTTC,CAIRRAGTKETQYF
16,TRBJ1-2,NA,TRBV6-5,few,TGTGCCAGCAGTTCCCTCTTGGGCGGCGTCCACTATGGCTACACCTTC,CASSSLLGGVHYGYTF
18,TRBJ1-4,NA,TRBV12-3/TRBV12-4,NA,TGTGCCAGCAGCTCCAGTGTAGGGGGAGGCTCAACTAATGAAAAACTGTTTTTT,CASSSSVGGGSTNEKLFF
17,TRBJ2-5,TRBD2,TRBV20-1,few,TGCAGTGCTAGGAACCCCGGACTAGCGGGAATTGGTGAGACCCAGTACTTC,CSARNPGLAGIGETQYF
13,TRBJ2-3,NA,TRBV9,NA,TGTGCCAGCAGCGTAGTCCTAGCCGATACGCAGTATTTT,CASSVVLADTQYF
15,TRBJ2-1,TRBD2,TRBV7-3,NA,TGTGCCAGCAGCCTTTCCGGGGGGAAATACAATGAGCAGTTCTTC,CASSLSGGKYNEQFF
15,TRBJ2-7,NA,TRBV20-1,NA,TGCAGTGCTAGCCTTCGGGCGGAGCCCCCGGGCGAGCAGTACTTC,CSASLRAEPPGEQYF
14,TRBJ1-2,TRBD1,TRBV7-2,NA,TGTGCCAGCAGCATCGGACAGGGAGGGTGTGGCTACACCTTC,CASSIGQGGCGYTF
11,TRBJ1-1,NA,TRBV29-1,NA,TGCAGCGTTGATTGGGAGGGTTTAGCTTTCTTT,CSVDWEGLAFF
15,TRBJ2-3,NA,TRBV10-3,NA,TGTGCCATCAGTGCTTTGGGGGAGAGCACAGATACGCAGTATTTT,CAISALGESTDTQYF
14,TRBJ2-7,NA,TRBV6-2/TRBV6-3,few,TGTGCCAGCAGCCGGGTGTCGCGCTCCTACGAGCAGTACTTC,CASSRVSRSYEQYF
16,TRBJ2-1,TRBD2,TRBV7-9,NA,TGTGCCAGCAGGACTAGCGGGAGGGGAGGCTACAATGAGCAGTTCTTC,CASRTSGRGGYNEQFF
15,TRBJ2-1,TRBD2,TRBV5-1,NA,TGCGCCAGCAGCGGGGGACTAGCGTTCTACAATGAGCAGTTCTTC,CASSGGLAFYNEQFF
14,TRBJ2-7,TRBD1,TRBV29-1,NA,TGCAGCGTTGAAGGCGGGACAGGGGTATGGGAGCAGTACTTC,CSVEGGTGVWEQYF
14,TRBJ1-4,NA,TRBV20-1,few,TGCAGTGCCGGCCGACAGGCTTCGGGTCAAAAACTGTTTTTT,CSAGRQASGQKLFF
15,TRBJ2-1,TRBD2,TRBV5-4,NA,TGTGCCAGCAGCTTGGGGGCTAGCGGGAGAAATGAGCAGTTCTTC,CASSLGASGRNEQFF
14,TRBJ2-1,NA,TRBV29-1,NA,TGCAGCGTACCCATCTGGGGTGTCTACAATGAGCAGTTCTTC,CSVPIWGVYNEQFF